Listed here are 9 T cell receptor beta chains from one sample, sequenced in a study of blood T cell repertoires in COVID-19. Profiling relied on immunoSEQ multiplex PCR, and the TCRdb table lists in-frame clones only, not all of them. The sample consists of a few hundred thousand clones, roughly nine tenths of them appearing once. The sequenced material came from PBMCs or T cells enriched from blood (not recorded which). Receptors were obtained from a woman aged 18-30 years in a cohort exposed to, infected with or recovered from COVID-19 (not recorded which).

This clone was counted a few times. The V gene is TRBV24-1, the J gene TRBJ2-1; 7 bases map to TRBD2. J lost 7 bases, V lost 5 bases, and 13 bases had no gene match. This CDR3 contains 16 residues. Germline V gene data show CDR1 as KGHDR and CDR2 as SFDVKD. The CDR3 sequence is CATSALTGGLVNEQFF. CDR3 DNA sequence: TGTGCCACCAGTGCCCTGACGGGAGGTTTGGTAAATGAGCAGTTCTTC.

The gene calls are TRBV7-9 and TRBJ2-1, with 14 nucleotides matching TRBD2. CDR3 length: 15 amino acids. V trimming: 5 bases; J trimming: 8 bases; junction bases outside the gene matches: 5. Germline loops: CDR1 SEHNR, CDR2 FQNEAQ (reference sequence). In DNA, the CDR3 is TGTGCCAGCAGCACCCAGGGACTAGCGGGGGATGAGCAGTTCTTC. It specifies CASSTQGLAGDEQFF.

This clone was detected a few times. The V and J genes are TRBV19 and TRBJ2-1; 13 nucleotides line up with TRBD2. CDR3 length equals 16 residues. V was clipped by 1 base and J by 8 bases; unmatched bases: 5. CDR1 and CDR2 (germline): LNHDA, SQIVND (reference sequence). CDR3 DNA: TGTGCCAGTAGTATAGGGGGGACTAGCGGGATAGATGAGCAGTTCTTC. Translating gives CASSIGGTSGIDEQFF.

This rearrangement joins TRBV11-1 to TRBJ2-3; TRBD2 matches 8 bases. J was trimmed by 5 bases and V by 5 bases; bases with no gene match: 9. Germline V gene sequence: CDR1 SGHAT, CDR2 FQDESV (reference sequence). CDR3 length: 15 amino acids. The CDR3 loop reads CASSESGRVRDTQYF. The DNA of the CDR3 is TGTGCCAGCAGCGAGAGCGGGAGAGTTAGAGATACGCAGTATTTT.

The chain joins TRBV28 to TRBJ1-2; D ambiguous. The CDR3 length is 13 residues. Trimming took off 3 bases at V and 4 bases at J, with 9 bases between the two ends. Germline lookup yields CDR1 MDHEN and CDR2 SYDVKM. CDR3 in DNA: TGTGCCAGCAGTTTTCCCGGAGCCTATGGCTACACCTTC. It translates to CASSFPGAYGYTF.

The chain recombines TRBV7-8 with TRBJ1-1; D is uncertain. Per germline, CDR1 SGHVS and CDR2 FQNEAQ. With 4 bases removed from V and 6 bases from J, the gap between germline ends came to 9 bases. This CDR3 contains 12 residues. The CDR3, as DNA: TGTGCCAGCAGCTCCTCAGGCGCTGAAGCTTTCTTT. Amino acid sequence: CASSSSGAEAFF. Full variable domain (remainder filled in from reference TRBV7-8 and TRBJ1-1): GAGVSQSPRYKVAKRGQDVALRCDPISGHVSLFWYQQALGQGPEFLTYFQNEAQLDKSGLPSDRFFAERPEGSVSTLKIQRTQQEDSAVYLCASSSSGAEAFFGQGTRLTVV.

Only a few counts were recorded for this clone. V is TRBV25-1 and J is TRBJ2-7; 9 bases are shared with TRBD1. After removal of 5 bases from V and 2 bases from J, the junction contained 4 bases not matched to a gene. CDR3 length: 14 residues. Germline V lookup: CDR1 MGHDK, CDR2 SYGVNS. CDR3 protein: CASSPTGGPYEQYF. The DNA for the CDR3 is TGTGCCAGCAGTCCGACAGGGGGGCCCTACGAGCAGTACTTC.

The gene calls are TRBV29-1 and TRBJ2-1; 7 bases fit TRBD2. Trimming cost V 4 bases and J 2 bases; bases outside gene matches: 5. The length of the CDR3 is 14 residues. CDR1 is SQVTM and CDR2 is ANQGSEA in the germline V gene. DNA of the CDR3: TGCAGCGTTGCCGGGCGGGAGACCTACAATGAGCAGTTCTTC. Residues: CSVAGRETYNEQFF.

The chain uses TRBV5-1 and TRBJ1-6, with 8 bases that match TRBD1. Germline CDR1 and CDR2: SGHRS and YFSETQ. The trim removed 7 bases at V and 5 bases at J, leaving 8 bases unmatched. This CDR3 is 15 amino acids long. CDR3 nucleotide sequence: TGCGCCAGCGGACGGTGGACAGGGAATAATTCACCCCTCCACTTT. It is translated as CASGRWTGNNSPLHF.